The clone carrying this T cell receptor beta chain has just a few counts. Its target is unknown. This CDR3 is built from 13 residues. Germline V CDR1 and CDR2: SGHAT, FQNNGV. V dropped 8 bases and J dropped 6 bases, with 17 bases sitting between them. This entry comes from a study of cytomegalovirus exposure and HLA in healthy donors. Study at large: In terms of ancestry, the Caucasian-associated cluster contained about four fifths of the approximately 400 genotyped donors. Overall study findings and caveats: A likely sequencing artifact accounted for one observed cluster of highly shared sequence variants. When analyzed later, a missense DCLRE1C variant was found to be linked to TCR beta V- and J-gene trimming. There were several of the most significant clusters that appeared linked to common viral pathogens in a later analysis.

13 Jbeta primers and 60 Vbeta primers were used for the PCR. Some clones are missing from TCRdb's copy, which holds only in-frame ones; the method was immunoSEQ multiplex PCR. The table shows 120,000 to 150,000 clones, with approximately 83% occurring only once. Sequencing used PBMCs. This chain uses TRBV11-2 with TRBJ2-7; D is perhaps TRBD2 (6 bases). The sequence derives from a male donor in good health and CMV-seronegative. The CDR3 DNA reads TGTGCCAGCGGGGGGACTTCAACAGGCGAGCAGTACTTC. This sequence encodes CASGGTSTGEQYF.